Presented here are 3 T cell receptor beta chains from one specimen sequenced in a study of blood T cell repertoires in COVID-19. Generated by immunoSEQ multiplex PCR, the TCRdb table keeps only in-frame clones and is missing some. The sample contains about 310,000 clones, approximately 83% of which appear only once. Material: PBMCs or T cells enriched from blood (not recorded which). The receptor source for this set is a young man who had recovered from COVID-19.

The rearrangement uses TRBV6-1 and TRBJ2-7; 12 bases are a match to TRBD2. CDR1 and CDR2 (germline): MNHNS, SASEGT. The CDR3 covers 19 residues. Losses at the gene ends were 4 bases for V and 1 base for J; bases not matched to a gene: 14. This CDR3 is CASSGPLAGGSYFSYEQYF. The CDR3 DNA sequence: TGTGCCAGCAGTGGCCCACTAGCGGGGGGTTCCTATTTTTCCTACGAGCAGTACTTC.

V usage is TRBV10-3 and J usage is TRBJ2-3, with 8 bases identical to TRBD1. The CDR3 totals 16 residues. Germline V gives CDR1 ENHRY, CDR2 SYGVKD. The J segment lost 5 bases and the V segment lost 6 bases, leaving 13 bases of the junction unmatched. CDR3 nucleotide sequence: TGTGCCATCAGAGGCGGACAGGGAGAAGGGAGAGATACGCAGTATTTT. Translated, it gives CAIRGGQGEGRDTQYF.

A note on this clone: Additional DNA sequences in this sample encode the identical CDR3. V gene TRBV6-5 combines with J gene TRBJ1-2, with 7 bases lining up with TRBD1. The trim removed 6 bases at V and 2 bases at J, leaving 3 bases unmatched. The CDR3 totals 13 residues. Germline CDR1 reads MNHEY; CDR2 reads SVGAGI. The CDR3 region has the DNA TGTGCCAGCAGACAACAGGGGAACTATGGCTACACCTTC. Translated: CASRQQGNYGYTF.